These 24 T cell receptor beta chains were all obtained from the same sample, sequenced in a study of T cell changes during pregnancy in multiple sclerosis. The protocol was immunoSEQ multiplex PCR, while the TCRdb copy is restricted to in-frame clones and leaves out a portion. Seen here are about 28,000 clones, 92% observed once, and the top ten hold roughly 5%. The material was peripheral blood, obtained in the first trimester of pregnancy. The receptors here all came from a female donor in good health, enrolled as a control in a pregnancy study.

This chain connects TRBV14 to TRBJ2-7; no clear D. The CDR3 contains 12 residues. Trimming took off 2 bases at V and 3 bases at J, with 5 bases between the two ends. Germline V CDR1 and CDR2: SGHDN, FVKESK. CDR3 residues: CASSQSRYEQYF. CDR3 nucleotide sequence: TGTGCCAGCAGCCAAAGCCGCTACGAGCAGTACTTC.

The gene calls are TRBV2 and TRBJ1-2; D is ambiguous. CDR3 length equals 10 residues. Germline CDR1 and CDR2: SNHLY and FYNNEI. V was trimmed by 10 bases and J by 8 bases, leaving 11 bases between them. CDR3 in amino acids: CATRPGGYTF. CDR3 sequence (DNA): TGTGCCACCCGTCCGGGAGGCTACACCTTC.

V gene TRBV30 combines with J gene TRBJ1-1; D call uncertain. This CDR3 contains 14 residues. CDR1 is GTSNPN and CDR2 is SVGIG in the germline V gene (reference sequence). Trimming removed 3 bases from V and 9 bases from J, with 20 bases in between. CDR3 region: CAWSRLPGPGKAFF. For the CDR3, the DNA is TGTGCCTGGAGCCGACTTCCCGGGCCGGGAAAAGCTTTCTTT.

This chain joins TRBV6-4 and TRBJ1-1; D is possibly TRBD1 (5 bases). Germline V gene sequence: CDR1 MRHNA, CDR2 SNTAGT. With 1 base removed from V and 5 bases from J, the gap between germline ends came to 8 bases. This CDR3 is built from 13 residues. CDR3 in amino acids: CASSDYPGTEAFF. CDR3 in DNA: TGTGCCAGCAGTGACTACCCAGGGACTGAAGCTTTCTTT.

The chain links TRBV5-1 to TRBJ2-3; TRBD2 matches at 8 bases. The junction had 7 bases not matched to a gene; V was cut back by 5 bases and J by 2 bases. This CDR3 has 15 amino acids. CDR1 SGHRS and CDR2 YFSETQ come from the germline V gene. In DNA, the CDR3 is TGCGCCAGCAGGGGGCTAGCGGGCATCACAGATACGCAGTATTTT. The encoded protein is CASRGLAGITDTQYF.

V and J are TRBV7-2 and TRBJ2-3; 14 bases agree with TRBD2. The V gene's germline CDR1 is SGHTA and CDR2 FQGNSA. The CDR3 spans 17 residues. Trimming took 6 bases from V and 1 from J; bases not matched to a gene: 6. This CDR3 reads CASRRTSGRYGTDTQYF. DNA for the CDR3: TGTGCCAGCAGGAGGACTAGCGGGAGGTATGGCACAGATACGCAGTATTTT.

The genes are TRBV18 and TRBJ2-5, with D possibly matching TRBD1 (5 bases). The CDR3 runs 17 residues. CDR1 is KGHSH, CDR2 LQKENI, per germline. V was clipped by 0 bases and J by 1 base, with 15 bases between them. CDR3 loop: CASSPPGRFVAQETQYF. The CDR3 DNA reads TGTGCCAGCTCACCACCGGGGCGCTTCGTTGCCCAAGAGACCCAGTACTTC. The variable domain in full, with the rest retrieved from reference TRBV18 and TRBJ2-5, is NAGVMQNPRHLVRRRGQEARLRCSPMKGHSHVYWYRQLPEEGLKFMVYLQKENIIDESGMPKERFSAEFPKEGPSILRIQQVVRGDSAAYFCASSPPGRFVAQETQYFGPGTRLLVL.

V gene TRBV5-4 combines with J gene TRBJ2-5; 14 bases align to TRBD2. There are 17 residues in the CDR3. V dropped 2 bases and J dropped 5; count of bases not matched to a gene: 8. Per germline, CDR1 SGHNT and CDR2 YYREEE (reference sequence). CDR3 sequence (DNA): TGTGCCAGCAGCTTCGGGACTAGCGGGGGAAAAGTGGAGACCCAGTACTTC. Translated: CASSFGTSGGKVETQYF.

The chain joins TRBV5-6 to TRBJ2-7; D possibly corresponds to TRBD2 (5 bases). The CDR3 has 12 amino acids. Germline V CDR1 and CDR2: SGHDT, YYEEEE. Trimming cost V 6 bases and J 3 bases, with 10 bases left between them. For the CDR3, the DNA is TGTGCCAGCACCTTTGAGGGCTACGAGCAGTACTTC. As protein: CASTFEGYEQYF. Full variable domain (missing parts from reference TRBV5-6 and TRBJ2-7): DAGVTQSPTHLIKTRGQQVTLRCSPKSGHDTVSWYQQALGQGPQFIFQYYEEEERQRGNFPDRFSGHQFPNYSSELNVNALLLGDSALYLCASTFEGYEQYFGPGTRLTVT.

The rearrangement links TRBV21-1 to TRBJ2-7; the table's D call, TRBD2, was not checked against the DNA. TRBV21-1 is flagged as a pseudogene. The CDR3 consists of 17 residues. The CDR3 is CASSKGPRREGAYEQYF. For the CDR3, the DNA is TGTGCCAGCAGCAAAGGTCCTAGACGGGAGGGGGCCTACGAGCAGTACTTC.

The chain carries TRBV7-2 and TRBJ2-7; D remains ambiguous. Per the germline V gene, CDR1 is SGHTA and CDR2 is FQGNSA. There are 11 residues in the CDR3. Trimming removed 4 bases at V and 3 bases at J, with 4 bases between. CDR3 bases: TGTGCCAGCAGCTCCAACTACGAGCAGTACTTC. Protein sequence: CASSSNYEQYF.

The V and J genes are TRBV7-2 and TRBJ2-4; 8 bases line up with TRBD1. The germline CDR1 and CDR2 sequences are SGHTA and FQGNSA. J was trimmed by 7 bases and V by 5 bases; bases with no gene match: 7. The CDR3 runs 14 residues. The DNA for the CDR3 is TGTGCCAGCAGCCAGCCCGGGACAGGCAACATTCAGTACTTC. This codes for CASSQPGTGNIQYF.

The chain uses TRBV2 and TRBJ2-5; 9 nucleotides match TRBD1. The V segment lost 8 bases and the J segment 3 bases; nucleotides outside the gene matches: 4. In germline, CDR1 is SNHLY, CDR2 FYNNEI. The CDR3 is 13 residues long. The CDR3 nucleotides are TGTGCCAGCCGACAGGGGGGCGAAGAGACCCAGTACTTC. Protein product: CASRQGGEETQYF.

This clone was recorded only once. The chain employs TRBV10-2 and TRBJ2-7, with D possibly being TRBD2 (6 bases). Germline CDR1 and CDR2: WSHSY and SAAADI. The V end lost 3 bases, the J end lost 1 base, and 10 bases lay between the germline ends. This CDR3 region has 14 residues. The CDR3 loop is CASSEGSGSYEQYF. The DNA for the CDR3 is TGCGCCAGCAGTGAAGGGAGCGGGTCCTACGAGCAGTACTTC.

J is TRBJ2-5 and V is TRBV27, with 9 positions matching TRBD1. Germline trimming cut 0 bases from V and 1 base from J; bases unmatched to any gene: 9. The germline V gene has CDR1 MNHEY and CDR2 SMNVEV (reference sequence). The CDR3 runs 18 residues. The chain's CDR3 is CASSLSQGARTSQETQYF. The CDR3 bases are TGTGCCAGCAGTTTATCACAGGGGGCGAGAACGTCCCAAGAGACCCAGTACTTC.

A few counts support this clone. The CDR3 DNA follows: TGTGCCAGTAGTATAGATTTCCGGGATCGCCCCTACAATGAGCAGTTCTTC. It yields the protein CASSIDFRDRPYNEQFF. The V and J genes are TRBV19 and TRBJ2-1, with D perhaps TRBD2 (5 bases). The CDR3 sequence is 17 residues long. Germline V lookup: CDR1 LNHDA, CDR2 SQIVND (reference sequence). V was shortened by 0 bases and J by 2 bases, with 14 bases between the two germline ends.

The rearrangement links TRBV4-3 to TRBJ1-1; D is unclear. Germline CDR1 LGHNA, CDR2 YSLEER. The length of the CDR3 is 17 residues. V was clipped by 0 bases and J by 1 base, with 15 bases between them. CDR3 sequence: CASSQDWPPWANTEAFF. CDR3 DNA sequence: TGCGCCAGCAGCCAAGATTGGCCCCCGTGGGCGAACACTGAAGCTTTCTTT.

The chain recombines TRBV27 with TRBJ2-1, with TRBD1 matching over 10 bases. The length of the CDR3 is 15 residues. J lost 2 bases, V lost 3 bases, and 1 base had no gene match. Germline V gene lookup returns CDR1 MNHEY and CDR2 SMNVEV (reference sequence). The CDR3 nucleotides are TGTGCCAGCAGTTTCGGACAGGGGGCCTACAATGAGCAGTTCTTC. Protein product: CASSFGQGAYNEQFF.

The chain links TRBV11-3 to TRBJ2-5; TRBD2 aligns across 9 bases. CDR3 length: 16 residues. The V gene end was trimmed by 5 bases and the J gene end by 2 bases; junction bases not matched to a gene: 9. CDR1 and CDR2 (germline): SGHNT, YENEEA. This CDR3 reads CASSISGGPDQETQYF. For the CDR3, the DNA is TGTGCCAGCAGCATCAGCGGGGGGCCAGATCAAGAGACCCAGTACTTC.

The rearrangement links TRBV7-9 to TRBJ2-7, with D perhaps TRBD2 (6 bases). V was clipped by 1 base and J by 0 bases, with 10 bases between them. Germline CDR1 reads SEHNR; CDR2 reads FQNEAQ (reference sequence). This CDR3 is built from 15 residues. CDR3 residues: CASSLVGGASYEQYF. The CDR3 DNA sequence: TGTGCCAGCAGCTTAGTTGGCGGGGCCTCCTACGAGCAGTACTTC. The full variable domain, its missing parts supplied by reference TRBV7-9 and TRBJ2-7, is DTGVSQNPRHKITKRGQNVTFRCDPISEHNRLYWYRQTLGQGPEFLTYFQNEAQLEKSRLLSDRFSAERPKGSFSTLEIQRTEQGDSAMYLCASSLVGGASYEQYFGPGTRLTVT.

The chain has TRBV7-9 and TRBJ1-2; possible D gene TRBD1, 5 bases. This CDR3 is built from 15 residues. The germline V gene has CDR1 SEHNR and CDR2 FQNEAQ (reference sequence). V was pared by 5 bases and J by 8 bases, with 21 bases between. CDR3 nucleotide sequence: TGTGCCAGCAGCACTATCGGGGGAGGCTCTCGGGGCTACACCTTC. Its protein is CASSTIGGGSRGYTF.

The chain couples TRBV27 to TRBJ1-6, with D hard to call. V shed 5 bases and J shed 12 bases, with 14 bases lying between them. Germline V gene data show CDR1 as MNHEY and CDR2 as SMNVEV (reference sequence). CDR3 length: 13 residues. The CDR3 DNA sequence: TGTGCCAGCAGTCCGAAAGTCAGGCTACCCCTCCACTTT. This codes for CASSPKVRLPLHF.

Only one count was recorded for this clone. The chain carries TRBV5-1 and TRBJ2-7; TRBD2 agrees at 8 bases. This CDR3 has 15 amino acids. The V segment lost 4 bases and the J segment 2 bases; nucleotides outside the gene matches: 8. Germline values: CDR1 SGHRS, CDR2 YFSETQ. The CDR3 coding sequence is TGCGCCAGCAGCGGACCGGGACTAGACACCTACGAGCAGTACTTC. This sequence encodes CASSGPGLDTYEQYF.

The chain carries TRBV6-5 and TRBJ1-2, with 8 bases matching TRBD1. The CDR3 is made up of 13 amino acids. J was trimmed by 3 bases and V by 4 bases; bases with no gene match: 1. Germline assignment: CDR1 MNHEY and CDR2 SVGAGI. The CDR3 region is CASSLQGDYGYTF. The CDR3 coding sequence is TGTGCCAGCAGTTTACAGGGGGACTATGGCTACACCTTC.